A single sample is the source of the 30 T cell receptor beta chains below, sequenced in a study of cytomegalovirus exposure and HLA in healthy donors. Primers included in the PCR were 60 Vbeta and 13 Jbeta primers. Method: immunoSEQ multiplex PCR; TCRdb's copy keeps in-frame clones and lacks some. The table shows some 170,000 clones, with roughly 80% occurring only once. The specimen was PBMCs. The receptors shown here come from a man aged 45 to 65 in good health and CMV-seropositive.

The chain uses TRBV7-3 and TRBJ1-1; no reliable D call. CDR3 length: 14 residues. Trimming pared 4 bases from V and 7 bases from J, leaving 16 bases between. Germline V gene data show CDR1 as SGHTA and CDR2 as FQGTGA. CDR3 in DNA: TGTGCCAGCAGCTCCCAAGGAGGGAATAGTGAAGCTTTCTTT. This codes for CASSSQGGNSEAFF.

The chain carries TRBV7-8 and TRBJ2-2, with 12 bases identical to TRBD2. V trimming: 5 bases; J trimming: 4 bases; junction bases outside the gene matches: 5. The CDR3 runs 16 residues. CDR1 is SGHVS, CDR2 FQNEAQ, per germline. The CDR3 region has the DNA TGTGCCAGCAGCGCGACTAGCGGGAGACGCACCGGGGAGCTGTTTTTT. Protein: CASSATSGRRTGELFF.

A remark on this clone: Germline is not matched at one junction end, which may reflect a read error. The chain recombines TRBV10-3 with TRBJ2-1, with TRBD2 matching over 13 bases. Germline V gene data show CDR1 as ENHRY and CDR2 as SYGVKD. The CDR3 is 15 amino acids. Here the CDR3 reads CAISKLAGGNNGQFF. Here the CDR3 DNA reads TGTGCCATCAGCAAACTAGCGGGAGGGAACAATGGGCAGTTCTTC.

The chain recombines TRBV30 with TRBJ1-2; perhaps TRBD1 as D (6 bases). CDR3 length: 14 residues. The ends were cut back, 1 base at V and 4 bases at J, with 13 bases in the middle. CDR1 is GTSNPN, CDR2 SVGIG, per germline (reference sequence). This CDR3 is CAWSDTGLPYGYTF. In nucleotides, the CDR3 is TGTGCCTGGAGTGATACAGGGCTCCCCTATGGCTACACCTTC.

CDR3 in DNA: TGTGCCAGCAGCGGAGGGACCGAGCGCAATCAGCCCCAGCATTTT. Protein: CASSGGTERNQPQHF. The rearrangement joins TRBV5-6 to TRBJ1-5; D is possibly TRBD1 (5 bases). The CDR3 is made up of 15 amino acids. The V end lost 4 bases, the J end lost 2 bases, and 13 bases lay between the germline ends. Germline V gene lookup returns CDR1 SGHDT and CDR2 YYEEEE.

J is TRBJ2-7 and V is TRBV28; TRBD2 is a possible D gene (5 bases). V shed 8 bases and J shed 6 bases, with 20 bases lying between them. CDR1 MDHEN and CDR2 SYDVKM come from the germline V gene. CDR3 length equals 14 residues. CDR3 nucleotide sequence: TGTGCCAGCGGGCTTGAGGGAAGTGGGTCCGAGCAGTACTTC. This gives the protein CASGLEGSGSEQYF.

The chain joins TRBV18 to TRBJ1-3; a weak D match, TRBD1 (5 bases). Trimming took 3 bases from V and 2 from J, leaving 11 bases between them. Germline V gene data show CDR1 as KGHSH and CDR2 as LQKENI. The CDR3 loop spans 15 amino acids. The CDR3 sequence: CASSPGRGTGNTIYF. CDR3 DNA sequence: TGTGCCAGCTCACCTGGACGGGGGACTGGAAACACCATATATTTT.

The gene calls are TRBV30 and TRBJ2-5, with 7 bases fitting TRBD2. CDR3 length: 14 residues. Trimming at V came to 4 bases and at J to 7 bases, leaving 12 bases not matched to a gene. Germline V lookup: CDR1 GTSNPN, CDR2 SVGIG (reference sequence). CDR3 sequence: CAWTSRTSGGTQYF. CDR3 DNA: TGTGCCTGGACTTCCCGGACTAGTGGTGGGACCCAGTACTTC.

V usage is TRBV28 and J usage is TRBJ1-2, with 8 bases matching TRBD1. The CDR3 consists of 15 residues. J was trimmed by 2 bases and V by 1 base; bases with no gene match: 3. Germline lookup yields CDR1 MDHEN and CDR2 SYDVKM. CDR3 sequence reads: CASSLSGGGNYGYTF. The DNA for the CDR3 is TGTGCCAGCAGTTTATCAGGGGGCGGGAACTATGGCTACACCTTC.

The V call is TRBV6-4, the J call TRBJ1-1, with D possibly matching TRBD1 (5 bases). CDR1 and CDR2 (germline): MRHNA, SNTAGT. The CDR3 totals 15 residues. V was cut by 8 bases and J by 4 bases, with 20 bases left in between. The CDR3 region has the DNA TGTGCCAGCCCCCCCTCCGGGGGTTTGAGCACTGAAGCTTTCTTT. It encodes CASPPSGGLSTEAFF.

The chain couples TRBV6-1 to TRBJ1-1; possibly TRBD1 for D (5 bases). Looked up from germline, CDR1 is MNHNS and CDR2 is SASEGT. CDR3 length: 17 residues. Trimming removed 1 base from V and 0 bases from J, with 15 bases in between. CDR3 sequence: CASSEGRVSALNTEAFF. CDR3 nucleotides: TGTGCCAGCAGTGAAGGCAGGGTCAGTGCATTGAACACTGAAGCTTTCTTT.

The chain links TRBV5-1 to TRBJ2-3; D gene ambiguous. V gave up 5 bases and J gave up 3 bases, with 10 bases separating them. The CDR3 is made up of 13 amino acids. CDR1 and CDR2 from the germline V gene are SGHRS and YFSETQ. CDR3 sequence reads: CASRKPPTDTQYF. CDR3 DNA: TGCGCCAGCAGGAAGCCTCCTACAGATACGCAGTATTTT.

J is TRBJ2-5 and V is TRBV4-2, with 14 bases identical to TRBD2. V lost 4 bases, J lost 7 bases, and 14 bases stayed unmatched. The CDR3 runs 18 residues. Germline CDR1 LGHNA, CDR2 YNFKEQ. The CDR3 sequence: CASSRSSGLAGGSGTQYF. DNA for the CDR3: TGTGCCAGCAGCCGATCTTCCGGACTAGCGGGAGGAAGTGGGACCCAGTACTTC.

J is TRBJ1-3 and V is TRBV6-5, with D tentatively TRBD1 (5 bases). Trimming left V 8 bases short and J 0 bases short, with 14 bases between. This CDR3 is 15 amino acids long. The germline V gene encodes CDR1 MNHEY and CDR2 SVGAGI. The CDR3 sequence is CASSRGGPSGNTIYF. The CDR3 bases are TGTGCCAGCTCTAGGGGCGGACCCTCTGGAAACACCATATATTTT.

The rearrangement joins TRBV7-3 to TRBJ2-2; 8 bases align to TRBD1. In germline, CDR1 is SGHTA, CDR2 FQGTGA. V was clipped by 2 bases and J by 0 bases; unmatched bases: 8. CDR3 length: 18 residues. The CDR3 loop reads CASSLGVRGLTNTGELFF. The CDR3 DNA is TGTGCCAGCAGCTTAGGAGTCAGGGGGCTTACGAACACCGGGGAGCTGTTTTTT.

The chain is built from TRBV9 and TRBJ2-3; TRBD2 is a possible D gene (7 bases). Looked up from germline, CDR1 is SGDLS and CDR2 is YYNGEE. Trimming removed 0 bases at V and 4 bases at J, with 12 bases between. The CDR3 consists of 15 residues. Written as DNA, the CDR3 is TGTGCCAGCAGCGTAGGGGGGGGCAGGGCAGATACGCAGTATTTT. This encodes CASSVGGGRADTQYF.

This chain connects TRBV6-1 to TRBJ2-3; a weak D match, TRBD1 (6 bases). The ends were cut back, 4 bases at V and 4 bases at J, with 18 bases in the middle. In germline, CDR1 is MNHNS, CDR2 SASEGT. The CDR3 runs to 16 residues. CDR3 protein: CASSAHRVMKADTQYF. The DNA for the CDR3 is TGTGCCAGCAGTGCCCACAGGGTGATGAAGGCAGATACGCAGTATTTT.

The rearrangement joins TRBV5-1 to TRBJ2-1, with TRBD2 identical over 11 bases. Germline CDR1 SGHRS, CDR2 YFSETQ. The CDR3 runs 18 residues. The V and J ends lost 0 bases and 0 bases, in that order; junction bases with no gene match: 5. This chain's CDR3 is CASSLGTSGLPSYNEQFF. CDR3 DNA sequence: TGCGCCAGCAGCTTGGGGACTAGCGGGTTACCCTCCTACAATGAGCAGTTCTTC. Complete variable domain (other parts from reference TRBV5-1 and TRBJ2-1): KAGVTQTPRYLIKTRGQQVTLSCSPISGHRSVSWYQQTPGQGLQFLFEYFSETQRNKGNFPGRFSGRQFSNSRSEMNVSTLELGDSALYLCASSLGTSGLPSYNEQFFGPGTRLTVL.

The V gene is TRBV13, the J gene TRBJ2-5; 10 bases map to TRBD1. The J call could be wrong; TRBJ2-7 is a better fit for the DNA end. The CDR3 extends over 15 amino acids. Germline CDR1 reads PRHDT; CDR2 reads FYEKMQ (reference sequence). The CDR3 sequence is CASSEIRDRGYEQYF. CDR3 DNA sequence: TGTGCCAGCAGCGAAATTCGGGACAGGGGATACGAGCAGTACTTC.

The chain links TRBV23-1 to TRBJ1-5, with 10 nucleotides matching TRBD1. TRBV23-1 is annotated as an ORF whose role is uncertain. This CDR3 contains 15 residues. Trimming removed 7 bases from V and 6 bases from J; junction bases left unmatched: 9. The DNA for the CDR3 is TGCGCCAGCACCCCCGACAGGGGGCCCAGTCAGCCCCAGCATTTT. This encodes CASTPDRGPSQPQHF.

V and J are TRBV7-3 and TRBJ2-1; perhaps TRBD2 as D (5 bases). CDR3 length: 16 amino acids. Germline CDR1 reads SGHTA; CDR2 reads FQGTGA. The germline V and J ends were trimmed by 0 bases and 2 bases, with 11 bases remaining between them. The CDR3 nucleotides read TGTGCCAGCAGCTTAACCTCCGGGATGACCTACAATGAGCAGTTCTTC. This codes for CASSLTSGMTYNEQFF.

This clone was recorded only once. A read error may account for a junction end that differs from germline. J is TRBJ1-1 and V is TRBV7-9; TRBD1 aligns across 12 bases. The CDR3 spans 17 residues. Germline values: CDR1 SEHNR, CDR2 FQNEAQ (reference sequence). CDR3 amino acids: CSSSLLGQGAGDTEAFF. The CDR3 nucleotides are TGTTCCAGCAGCTTATTGGGACAGGGGGCGGGGGACACTGAAGCTTTCTTT.

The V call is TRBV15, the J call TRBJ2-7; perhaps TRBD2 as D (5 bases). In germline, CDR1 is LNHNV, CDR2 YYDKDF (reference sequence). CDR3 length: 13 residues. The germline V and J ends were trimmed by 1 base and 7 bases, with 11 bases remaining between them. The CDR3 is CATSRGTLWEQYF. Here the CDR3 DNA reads TGTGCCACCAGCAGAGGGACTTTGTGGGAGCAGTACTTC.

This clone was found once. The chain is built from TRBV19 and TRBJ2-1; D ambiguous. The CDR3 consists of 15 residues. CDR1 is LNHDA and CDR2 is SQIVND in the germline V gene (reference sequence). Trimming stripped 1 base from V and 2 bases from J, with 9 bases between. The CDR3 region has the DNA TGTGCCAGTAGTATAGTCCAACTCCCCTACAATGAGCAGTTCTTC. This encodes CASSIVQLPYNEQFF.

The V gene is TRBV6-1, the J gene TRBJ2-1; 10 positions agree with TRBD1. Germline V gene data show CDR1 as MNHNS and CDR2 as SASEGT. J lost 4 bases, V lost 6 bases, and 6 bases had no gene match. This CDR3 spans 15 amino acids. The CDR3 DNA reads TGTGCCAGCAGGACCGACAGGGGGCAATACAATGAGCAGTTCTTC. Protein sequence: CASRTDRGQYNEQFF.

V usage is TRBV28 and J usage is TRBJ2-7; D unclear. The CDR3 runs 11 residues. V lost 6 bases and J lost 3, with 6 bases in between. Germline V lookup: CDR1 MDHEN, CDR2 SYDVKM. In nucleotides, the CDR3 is TGTGCCAGCAGCACCGGCTACGAGCAGTACTTC. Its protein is CASSTGYEQYF.

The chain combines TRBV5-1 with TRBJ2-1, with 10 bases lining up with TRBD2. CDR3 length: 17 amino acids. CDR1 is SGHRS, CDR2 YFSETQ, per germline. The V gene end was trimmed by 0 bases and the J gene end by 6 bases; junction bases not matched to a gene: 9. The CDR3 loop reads CASSLGWLAGDGNEQFF. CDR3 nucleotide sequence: TGCGCCAGCAGCTTGGGGTGGCTAGCGGGGGACGGCAATGAGCAGTTCTTC.

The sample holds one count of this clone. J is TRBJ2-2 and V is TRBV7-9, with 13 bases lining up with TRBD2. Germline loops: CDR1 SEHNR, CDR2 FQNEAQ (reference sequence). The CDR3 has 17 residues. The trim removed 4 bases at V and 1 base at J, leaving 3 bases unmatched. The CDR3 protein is CASSYRLAGGNTGELFF. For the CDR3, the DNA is TGTGCCAGCAGCTACCGACTAGCGGGAGGGAACACCGGGGAGCTGTTTTTT.

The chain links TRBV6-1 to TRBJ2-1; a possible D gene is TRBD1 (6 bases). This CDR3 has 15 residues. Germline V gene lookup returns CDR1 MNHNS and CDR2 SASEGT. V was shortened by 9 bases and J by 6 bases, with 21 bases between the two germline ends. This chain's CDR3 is CASSYSGTYGNEQFF. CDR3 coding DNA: TGTGCCAGTTCCTACTCCGGGACATATGGCAATGAGCAGTTCTTC.

The CDR3 nucleotides read TGTGCCAGTATTGGTTGGTCTTCAGCCGAGTCAGGGGAACCCTACAATGAGCAGTTCTTC. Its translation: CASIGWSSAESGEPYNEQFF. The genes are TRBV19 and TRBJ2-1; perhaps TRBD1 as D (6 bases). Germline-derived CDR1 and CDR2 are LNHDA and SQIVND (reference sequence). The germline V and J ends were trimmed by 7 bases and 2 bases, with 30 bases remaining between them. The CDR3 runs to 20 residues. Full variable domain (missing parts from reference TRBV19 and TRBJ2-1): DGGITQSPKYLFRKEGQNVTLSCEQNLNHDAMYWYRQDPGQGLRLIYYSQIVNDFQKGDIAEGYSVSREKKESFPLTVTSAQKNPTAFYLCASIGWSSAESGEPYNEQFFGPGTRLTVL.